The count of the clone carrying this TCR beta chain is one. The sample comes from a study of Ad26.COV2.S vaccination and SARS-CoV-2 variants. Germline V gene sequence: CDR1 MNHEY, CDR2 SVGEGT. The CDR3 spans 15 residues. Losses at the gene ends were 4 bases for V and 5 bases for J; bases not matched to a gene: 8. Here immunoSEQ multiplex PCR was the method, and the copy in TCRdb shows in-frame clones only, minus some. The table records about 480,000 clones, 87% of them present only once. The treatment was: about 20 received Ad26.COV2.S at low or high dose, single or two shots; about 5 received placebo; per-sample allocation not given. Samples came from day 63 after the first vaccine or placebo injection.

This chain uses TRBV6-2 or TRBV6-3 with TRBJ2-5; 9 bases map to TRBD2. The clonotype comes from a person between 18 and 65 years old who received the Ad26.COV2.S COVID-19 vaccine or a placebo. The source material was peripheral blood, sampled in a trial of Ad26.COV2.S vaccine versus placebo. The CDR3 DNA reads TGTGCCAGCAGTTGGGACCACCTAGCGGGGGAGACCCAGTACTTC. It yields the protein CASSWDHLAGETQYF.